The rows below give T cell receptor beta chains drawn from one sample of a study of T cell repertoires in ileal Crohn's disease. Profiled with immunoSEQ multiplex PCR; TCRdb holds only in-frame clones, not every one. The table has roughly 9,600 clones, over 60% seen once; the top ten hold 25%. The sequenced sample consisted of ileal tissue. These receptors were collected from an adult with Crohn's disease. CDR3s include the opening cysteine and the closing phenylalanine or tryptophan. The D gene is left open where the match is weak. Size is stated for part of the rows, as once, few or many counts, or as a class when the clone is expanded.

>NA|TRBV10-3|16|TRBJ2-5|NA
CAISESTHPSEETQYF
TGTGCCATCAGTGAGTCGACACACCCTTCCGAAGAGACCCAGTACTTC
>NA|TRBV5-1|15|TRBJ1-4|NA
CASSGGGSTNEKLFF
TGCGCCAGCAGCGGCGGGGGTTCAACTAATGAAAAACTGTTTTTT
>NA|TRBV5-1|15|TRBJ2-3|TRBD2
CASSDGLAGADTQYF
TGCGCCAGCAGCGACGGACTAGCGGGAGCGGATACGCAGTATTTT
>once|TRBV19|14|TRBJ1-1|TRBD1
CASKIGQEIAEAFF
TGTGCCAGTAAAATAGGACAGGAAATAGCTGAAGCTTTCTTT
>NA|TRBV28|12|TRBJ2-3|NA
CASTNAGVTQYF
TGTGCCAGCACGAACGCCGGGGTGACGCAGTATTTT
>NA|TRBV29-1|13|TRBJ2-3|NA
CSVEQGLSGKVLF
TGCAGCGTCGAACAGGGACTATCCGGGAAAGTGCTTTTT
>NA|TRBV4-3|16|TRBJ1-4|TRBD1
CASSRDRGLSDEKLFF
TGCGCCAGCAGCCGAGACAGGGGGCTTAGTGATGAAAAACTGTTTTTT
>few|TRBV15|14|TRBJ1-1|NA
CATSREGAGTEAFF
TGTGCCACCAGCAGAGAGGGGGCGGGCACTGAAGCTTTCTTT
>large|TRBV5-5|13|TRBJ2-5|NA
CASSGRNQETQYF
TGTGCCAGCAGCGGGCGAAACCAAGAGACCCAGTACTTC
>once|TRBV5-1|15|TRBJ2-3|NA
CASSGGALYTDTQYF
TGCGCCAGCAGCGGGGGGGCACTTTACACAGATACGCAGTATTTT
>few|TRBV5-1|15|TRBJ2-5|NA
CASSSNAGSQETQYF
TGCGCCAGCAGCTCGAATGCCGGGTCTCAAGAGACCCAGTACTTC
>NA|TRBV27|18|TRBJ2-2|TRBD2
CASSLSTGTSGIGGELFF
TGTGCCAGCAGTTTATCGACGGGGACTAGCGGGATAGGCGGGGAGCTGTTTTTT
>NA|TRBV5-1|16|TRBJ1-4|TRBD1
CASSKIRQGADEKLFF
TGCGCCAGCAGCAAGATTCGACAGGGGGCCGATGAAAAACTGTTTTTT
>few|TRBV28|11|TRBJ2-5|NA
CASSPHWTQYF
TGTGCCAGCAGCCCCCACTGGACCCAGTACTTC
>NA|TRBV6-1|15|TRBJ1-5|NA
CASSTGQLGNQPQHF
TGTGCCAGCAGTACCGGACAGCTTGGTAATCAGCCCCAGCATTTT
>NA|TRBV4-2|18|TRBJ1-4|NA
CASSQVRTEGRTNEKLFF
TGTGCCAGCAGCCAAGTCAGAACGGAGGGCCGGACGAATGAAAAACTGTTTTTT
>few|TRBV19|13|TRBJ2-7|NA
CASSMRQAHEQYF
TGTGCCAGTAGTATGAGACAGGCTCACGAGCAGTACTTC
>NA|TRBV13|18|TRBJ2-1|NA
CASSFGSGVITRGNEQFF
TGTGCCAGCAGCTTCGGATCAGGGGTAATTACCCGAGGGAATGAGCAGTTCTTC
>NA|TRBV29-1|12|TRBJ2-5|NA
CSVAGLQETQYF
TGCAGCGTTGCGGGACTTCAAGAGACCCAGTACTTC
>NA|TRBV15|14|TRBJ2-3|NA
CATSRQGGKDTQYF
TGTGCCACCAGCAGACAGGGGGGTAAGGATACGCAGTATTTT
>few|TRBV28|15|TRBJ2-7|TRBD2
CASSLGLAVTYEQYF
TGTGCCAGCAGTCTGGGACTAGCGGTAACCTACGAGCAGTACTTC
>NA|TRBV7-8|16|TRBJ2-1|TRBD2
CASSPTASGGLNEQFF
TGTGCCAGCAGCCCTACCGCTAGCGGCGGGTTGAATGAGCAGTTCTTC
>NA|TRBV7-9|15|TRBJ2-3|NA
CASSHQGKGTDTQYF
TGTGCCAGCAGCCATCAGGGTAAGGGCACAGATACGCAGTATTTT
>few|TRBV27|14|TRBJ1-6|NA
CASRGGGARSPLHF
TGTGCCAGCAGGGGTGGGGGGGCTCGATCACCCCTCCACTTT
>NA|TRBV7-8|17|TRBJ2-2|TRBD2
CASSLATSAGGPGELFF
TGTGCCAGCAGCTTAGCTACGTCGGCGGGGGGCCCCGGGGAGCTGTTTTTT
>few|TRBV7-2|12|TRBJ2-5|NA
CASSLDDRRPYF
TGTGCCAGCAGCTTAGATGACAGGCGACCCTACTTC
>NA|TRBV28|14|TRBJ2-7|NA
CASGFSGRGNEQYF
TGTGCCAGCGGCTTTAGCGGCAGAGGGAACGAGCAGTACTTC
>NA|TRBV5-6|13|TRBJ2-5|NA
CASSLAGDWTQYF
TGTGCCAGCAGCTTGGCGGGGGATTGGACCCAGTACTTC
>NA|TRBV5-1|15|TRBJ1-1|TRBD1
CASSLAQGVPYEAFF
TGCGCCAGCAGCTTGGCACAGGGGGTCCCATATGAAGCTTTCTTT
>NA|TRBV19|14|TRBJ1-1|TRBD1
CASSPTGGVIEAFF
TGTGCCAGTAGCCCAACAGGGGGGGTTATCGAAGCTTTCTTT
>NA|TRBV11-2|14|TRBJ2-2|NA
CASSLERETGELFF
TGTGCCAGCAGCTTAGAACGGGAGACCGGGGAGCTGTTTTTT
>NA|TRBV4-1|16|TRBJ1-1|NA
CASSRGGSSMNTEAFF
TGCGCCAGCAGCCGGGGGGGCTCCTCAATGAACACTGAAGCTTTCTTT
>NA|TRBV11-3|15|TRBJ2-2|NA
CASSPRAAGGGELFF
TGTGCCAGCAGCCCGAGGGCCGCAGGTGGCGGGGAGCTGTTTTTT
>once|TRBV5-1|15|TRBJ2-7|NA
CASSPSGQSGYEQYF
TGCGCCAGCAGCCCATCTGGCCAGTCGGGCTACGAGCAGTACTTC
>few|TRBV5-4|16|TRBJ2-3|NA
CASSLFQARGTDTQYF
TGTGCCAGCAGCTTGTTTCAGGCGAGGGGCACAGATACGCAGTATTTT
>NA|TRBV2|18|TRBJ2-7|NA
CASNGPTSGTDRPYEQYF
TGTGCCAGCAACGGCCCCACCTCGGGTACAGACAGGCCCTACGAGCAGTACTTC